This TCR beta chain was retrieved from a study of identical twins (dated by TCRdb to the mid-2010s). Context from the whole study: TCR alpha and beta repertoires from monozygotic twins, unrelated adults of various ages and cord blood were deep-sequenced to test whether fetal clonotypes persist. To rule out contamination, the twin experiments were replicated at different times with different library preparation protocols. Results and caveats for the whole study, not just this receptor: A weaker excess of twin sharing was found in beta out-of-frame sequences because the signal-to-noise ratio was lowered by fewer shared sequences. Fewer insertions were carried by abundant cord blood beta clonotypes; a weaker similar trend was observed in young adult naive repertoires, while no such trend was observed in memory repertoires. Compared with coincidental sharing between unrelated individuals, out-of-frame TCR alpha sequences shared between twins had an excess of sequences with low generation probability. Out-of-frame TCR alpha sharing in monozygotic twins was systematically underestimated by recombination models, whereas sharing between unrelated individuals was in agreement with the recombination models. Because the same donors could not be followed over many years, the conclusions depended on cross-sectional statistical analysis. Invariant T cells such as MAIT and iNKT could partly confound zero-insertion analyses, although diverse VJ usage argued against such confounding for most clonotypes.

Only healthy Caucasian donors were included. Library creation used 5' RACE. TCRdb shows the sequencer as Illumina HiSeq 2000. A universal primer binding site was introduced by template switching, and a unique molecular identifier was present in the final cDNA, enabling accurate counting of TCR cDNA molecules. Specific primers in the conserved constant-segment region were used to synthesize first-strand cDNA for TCR alpha and beta chains. To control for contamination, every cDNA library was double barcoded, receiving both a SMART-Mk sample barcode and Illumina barcodes. TruSeq adapter sequences along with Illumina sample barcodes were introduced in two successive PCR steps. The Illumina HiSeq platform was used with custom primers to sequence TCR alpha and beta cDNA libraries. The published analysis was carried out like this. MiGEC was used to process raw reads and extract unique molecular identifiers, and MiXCR was used to find CDR3 positions. For each individual, recombination models were inferred using an EM algorithm with the repgenHMM and IGoR tools. Shared clonotypes were analyzed with the tcR package in R, and sharing was normalized by the product of cloneset sizes. To study raw recombination without the effects of thymic and clonal selection, out-of-frame nonproductive sequences were analyzed. The public reads were reprocessed in TCRdb via fastp at Q25 and MiXCR, keeping in-frame beta chains. Merged by CDR3 protein, the rows form single entries marked with the most common genes and DNA. TCRdb, rather than the study authors, made the V and J calls. For this sample the table gives 1,800,000 or so distinct CDR3 sequences, of which about 30% were detected only once. Jointly, the top ten make up over 0.25% of the sample.

Only a few counts were recorded for this clonotype. The clone's antigen remains unknown. Base qualities are not provided; no much larger clone lies one nucleotide away. The sample taken for sequencing was cord blood. This receptor was taken from a newborn girl in good health.

The nucleotide sequence is given as TGTGCCAGCAGTACTATATGGACAGGGAACTACAATGAGCAGTTCTTC. It specifies CASSTIWTGNYNEQFF. This chain joins TRBV6-4 to TRBJ2-1; TRBD1 matches 8 bases in the middle. Trimming accounts for 5 bases at V and 3 bases at J, while the number of junction bases matched to no gene is 9. Including the terminal cysteine and phenylalanine, the CDR3 comprises 16 residues. This entry keeps only the CDR3 DNA: 48 bases, framed from base 1. CDR1 and CDR2 were assigned from the germline V gene as MRHNA and SNTAGT.